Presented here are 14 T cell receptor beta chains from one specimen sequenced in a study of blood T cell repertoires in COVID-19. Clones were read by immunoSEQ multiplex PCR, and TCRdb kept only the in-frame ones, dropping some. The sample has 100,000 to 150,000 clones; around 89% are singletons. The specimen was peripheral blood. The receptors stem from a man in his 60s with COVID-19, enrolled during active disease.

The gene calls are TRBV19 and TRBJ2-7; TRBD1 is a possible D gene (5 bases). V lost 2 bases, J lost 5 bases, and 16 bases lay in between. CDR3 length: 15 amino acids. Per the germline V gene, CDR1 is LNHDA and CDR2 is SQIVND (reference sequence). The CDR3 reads CASSIWGTSRDEQYF. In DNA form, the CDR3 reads TGTGCCAGTAGTATATGGGGCACCAGTAGGGACGAGCAGTACTTC. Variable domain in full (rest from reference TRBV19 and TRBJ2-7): DGGITQSPKYLFRKEGQNVTLSCEQNLNHDAMYWYRQDPGQGLRLIYYSQIVNDFQKGDIAEGYSVSREKKESFPLTVTSAQKNPTAFYLCASSIWGTSRDEQYFGPGTRLTVT.

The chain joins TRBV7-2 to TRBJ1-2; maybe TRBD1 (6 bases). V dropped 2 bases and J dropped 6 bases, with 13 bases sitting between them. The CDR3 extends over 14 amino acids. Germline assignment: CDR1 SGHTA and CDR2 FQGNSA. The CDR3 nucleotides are TGTGCCAGCAGCTTAATCTCGACAGGAGATGGCTACACCTTC. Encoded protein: CASSLISTGDGYTF.

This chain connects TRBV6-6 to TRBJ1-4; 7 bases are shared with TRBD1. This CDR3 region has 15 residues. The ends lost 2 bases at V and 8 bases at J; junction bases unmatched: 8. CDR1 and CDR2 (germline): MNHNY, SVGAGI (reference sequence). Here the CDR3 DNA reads TGTGCCAGCAGTTACGCGACAGGGATGGCCGAAAAACTGTTTTTT. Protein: CASSYATGMAEKLFF.

The CDR3 DNA reads TGTGCCAGCAGCTTAAAGAATCACTATACCAGCAATCAGCCCCAGCATTTT. This encodes CASSLKNHYTSNQPQHF. The chain couples TRBV7-8 to TRBJ1-5, with D uncertain. This CDR3 is built from 17 residues. The V end was cut by 2 bases, the J end by 1 base, with 15 bases between. The germline V gene encodes CDR1 SGHVS and CDR2 FQNEAQ. Variable domain in full (rest from reference TRBV7-8 and TRBJ1-5): GAGVSQSPRYKVAKRGQDVALRCDPISGHVSLFWYQQALGQGPEFLTYFQNEAQLDKSGLPSDRFFAERPEGSVSTLKIQRTQQEDSAVYLCASSLKNHYTSNQPQHFGDGTRLSIL.

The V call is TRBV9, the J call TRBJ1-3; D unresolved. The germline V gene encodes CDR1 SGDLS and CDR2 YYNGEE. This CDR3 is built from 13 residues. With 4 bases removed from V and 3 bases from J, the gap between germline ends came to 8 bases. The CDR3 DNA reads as TGTGCCAGCAGCACGACAAGTGGAAACACCATATATTTT. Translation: CASSTTSGNTIYF.

The CDR3 sequence is CASTPWRGNAYEQYF. CDR3 in DNA: TGTGCCAGCACCCCATGGAGAGGAAATGCCTACGAGCAGTACTTC. The chain combines TRBV6-5 with TRBJ2-7; D call uncertain. The germline V gene encodes CDR1 MNHEY and CDR2 SVGAGI. The V and J ends lost 7 bases and 2 bases respectively, with 18 bases between them. This CDR3 comprises 15 residues.

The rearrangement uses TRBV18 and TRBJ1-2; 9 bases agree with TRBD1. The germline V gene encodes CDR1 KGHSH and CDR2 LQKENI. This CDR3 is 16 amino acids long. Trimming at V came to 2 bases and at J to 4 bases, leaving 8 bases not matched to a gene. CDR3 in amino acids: CASSPGDRARGYGYTF. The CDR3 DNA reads TGTGCCAGCTCACCAGGGGACAGGGCCCGAGGCTATGGCTACACCTTC.

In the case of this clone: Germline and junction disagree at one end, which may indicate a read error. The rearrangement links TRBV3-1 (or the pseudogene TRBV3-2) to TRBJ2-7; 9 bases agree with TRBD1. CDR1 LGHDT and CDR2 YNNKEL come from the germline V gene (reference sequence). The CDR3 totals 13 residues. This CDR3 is CASSQTPDRGVIF. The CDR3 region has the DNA TGTGCCAGCAGCCAGACACCCGACAGGGGGGTTATTTTC.

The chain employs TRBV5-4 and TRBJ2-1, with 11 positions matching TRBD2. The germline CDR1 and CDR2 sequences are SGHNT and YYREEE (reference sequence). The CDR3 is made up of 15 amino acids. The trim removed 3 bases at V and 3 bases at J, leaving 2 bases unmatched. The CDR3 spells CASSSSGGLYNEQFF. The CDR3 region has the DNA TGTGCCAGCAGCTCTAGCGGGGGGCTCTACAATGAGCAGTTCTTC.

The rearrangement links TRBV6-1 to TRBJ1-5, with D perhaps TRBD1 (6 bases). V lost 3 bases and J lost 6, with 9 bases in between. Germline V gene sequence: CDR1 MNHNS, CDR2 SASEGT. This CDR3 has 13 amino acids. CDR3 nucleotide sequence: TGTGCCAGCAGTGAGACAGGTGGTCAGCCCCAGCATTTT. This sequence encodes CASSETGGQPQHF.

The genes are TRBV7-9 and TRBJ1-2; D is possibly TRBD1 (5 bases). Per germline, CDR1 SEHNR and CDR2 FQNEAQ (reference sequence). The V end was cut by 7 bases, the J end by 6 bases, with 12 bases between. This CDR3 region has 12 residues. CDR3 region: CASTPGGNGYTF. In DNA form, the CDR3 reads TGTGCCAGCACCCCCGGGGGAAATGGCTACACCTTC.

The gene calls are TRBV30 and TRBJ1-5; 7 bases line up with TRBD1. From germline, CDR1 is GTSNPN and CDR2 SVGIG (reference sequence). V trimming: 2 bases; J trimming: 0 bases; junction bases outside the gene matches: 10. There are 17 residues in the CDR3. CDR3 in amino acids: CAWSLPQGTPSNQPQHF. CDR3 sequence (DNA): TGTGCCTGGAGTTTACCACAGGGGACACCTAGCAATCAGCCCCAGCATTTT. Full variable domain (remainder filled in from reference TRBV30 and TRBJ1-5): SQTIHQWPATLVQPVGSPLSLECTVEGTSNPNLYWYRQAAGRGLQLLFYSVGIGQISSEVPQNLSASRPQDRQFILSSKKLLLSDSGFYLCAWSLPQGTPSNQPQHFGDGTRLSIL.

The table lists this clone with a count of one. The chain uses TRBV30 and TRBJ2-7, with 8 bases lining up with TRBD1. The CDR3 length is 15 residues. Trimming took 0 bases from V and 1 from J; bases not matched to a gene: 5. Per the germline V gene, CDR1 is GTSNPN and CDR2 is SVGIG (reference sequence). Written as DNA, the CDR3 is TGTGCCTGGAGTGTAAGACAGGGGATTTCCTACGAGCAGTACTTC. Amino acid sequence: CAWSVRQGISYEQYF.

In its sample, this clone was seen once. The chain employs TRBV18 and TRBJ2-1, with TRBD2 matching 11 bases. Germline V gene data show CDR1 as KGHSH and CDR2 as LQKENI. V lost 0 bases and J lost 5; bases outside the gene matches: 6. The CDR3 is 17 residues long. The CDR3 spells CASSPPLSGGADNEQFF. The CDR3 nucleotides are TGTGCCAGCTCACCACCCCTTAGCGGGGGGGCGGACAATGAGCAGTTCTTC. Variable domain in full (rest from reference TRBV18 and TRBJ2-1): NAGVMQNPRHLVRRRGQEARLRCSPMKGHSHVYWYRQLPEEGLKFMVYLQKENIIDESGMPKERFSAEFPKEGPSILRIQQVVRGDSAAYFCASSPPLSGGADNEQFFGPGTRLTVL.